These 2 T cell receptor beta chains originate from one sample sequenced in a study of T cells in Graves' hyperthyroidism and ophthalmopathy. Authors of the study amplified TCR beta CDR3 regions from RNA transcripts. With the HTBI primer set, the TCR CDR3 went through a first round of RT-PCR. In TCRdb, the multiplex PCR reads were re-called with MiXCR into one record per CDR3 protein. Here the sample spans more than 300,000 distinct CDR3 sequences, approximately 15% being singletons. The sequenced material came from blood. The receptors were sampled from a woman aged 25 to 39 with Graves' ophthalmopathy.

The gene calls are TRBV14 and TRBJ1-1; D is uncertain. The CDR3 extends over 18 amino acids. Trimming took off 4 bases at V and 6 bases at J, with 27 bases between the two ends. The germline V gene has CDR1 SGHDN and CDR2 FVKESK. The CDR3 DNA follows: TGTGCCAGCAGCCCTTTTCGGCTCACAAAGGCTCGAATGGCTGAAGCTTTCTTT. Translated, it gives CASSPFRLTKARMAEAFF.

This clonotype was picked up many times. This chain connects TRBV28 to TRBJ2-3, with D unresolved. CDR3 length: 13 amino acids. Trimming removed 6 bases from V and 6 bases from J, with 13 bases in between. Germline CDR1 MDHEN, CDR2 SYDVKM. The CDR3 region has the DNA TGTGCCAGCAGGGGTGGCGTGTGGGATACGCAGTATTTT. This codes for CASRGGVWDTQYF.